The TCR beta chain under discussion was sequenced for a study of blood T cell repertoires in COVID-19. Germline assignment: CDR1 SGHRS and CDR2 YFSETQ. CDR3 length equals 15 residues. The V segment lost 4 bases and the J segment 4 bases; nucleotides outside the gene matches: 6. Data came from immunoSEQ multiplex PCR; TCRdb stores just in-frame clones and leaves some out. Here the sample spans fewer than 350,000 clones, roughly nine tenths being singletons. This TCR came from a woman aged 40 to 50 who had recovered from COVID-19. This chain joins TRBV5-1 and TRBJ2-2; the match to TRBD1 covers 8 bases. Sequenced input: PBMCs or T cells enriched from blood (not recorded which). Here the CDR3 DNA reads TGCGCCAGCAGCGGGCAGGGGGCTAGCACCGGGGAGCTGTTTTTT. Its translation: CASSGQGASTGELFF.